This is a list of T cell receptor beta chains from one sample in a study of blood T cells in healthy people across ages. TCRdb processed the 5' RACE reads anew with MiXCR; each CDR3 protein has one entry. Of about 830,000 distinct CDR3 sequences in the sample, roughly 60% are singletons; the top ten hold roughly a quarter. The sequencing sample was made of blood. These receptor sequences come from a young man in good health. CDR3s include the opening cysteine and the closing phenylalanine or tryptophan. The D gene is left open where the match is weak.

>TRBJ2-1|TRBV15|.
CATTTPATADEQFF
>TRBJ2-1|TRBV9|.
CASSSLQGSNEQFF
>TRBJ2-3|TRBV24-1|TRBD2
CATSDLSGDPDTQYF
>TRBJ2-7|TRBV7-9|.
CASRPPLGSPYEQYF
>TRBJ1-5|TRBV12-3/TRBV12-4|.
CASSLGGRDDQPQHF
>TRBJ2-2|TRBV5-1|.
CAAMGGPNTGELFF
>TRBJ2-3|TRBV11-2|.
CASSLVHSTDTQYF
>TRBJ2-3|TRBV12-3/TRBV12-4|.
CASSLTMSTDTQYF
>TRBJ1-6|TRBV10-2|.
CASSTGTINSPLHF
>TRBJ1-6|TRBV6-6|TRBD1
CASSPPGQGRPLHF
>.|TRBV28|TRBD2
CASSVTSGGFHEQYF
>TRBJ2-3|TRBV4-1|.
CASSPTGPFTDTQYF
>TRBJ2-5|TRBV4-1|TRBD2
CASSQEPLTSGETQYF
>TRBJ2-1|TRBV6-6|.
CASSYPDRSYNEQFF
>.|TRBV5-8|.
CASSRTSHEQYF
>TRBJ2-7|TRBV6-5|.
CASISIYYEQYF
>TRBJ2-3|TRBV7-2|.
CASSFRGERGLPQYF
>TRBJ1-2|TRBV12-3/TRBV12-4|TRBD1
CASSPHRDRAYGYTF
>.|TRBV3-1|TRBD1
CASSQVTGDVEQYF
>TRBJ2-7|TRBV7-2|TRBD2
CASSLEGLAGYSYEQYF
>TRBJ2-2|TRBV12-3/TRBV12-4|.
CASMVQGNTGELFF
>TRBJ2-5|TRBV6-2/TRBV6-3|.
CASSLRRLAGETQYF
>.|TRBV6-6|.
CASRYDRPYEQYF
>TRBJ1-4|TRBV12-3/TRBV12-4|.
CASNRGTRNEKLFF
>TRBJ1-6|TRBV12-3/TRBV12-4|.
CASSRTKLGSPLHF
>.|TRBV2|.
CASTTGRETQYF
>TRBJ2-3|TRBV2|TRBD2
CAGSGTSIRVAGGSTDTQYF
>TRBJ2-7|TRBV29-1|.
CSVPGLDGYEQYF
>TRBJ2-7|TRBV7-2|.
CASRLWGPGITFYEQYF
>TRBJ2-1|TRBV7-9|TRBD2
CASTPRGGHSYNEQFF
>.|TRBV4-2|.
CASSQVNTGTIVYEQYF
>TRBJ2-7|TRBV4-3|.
CASSQDLDWSYEQYF
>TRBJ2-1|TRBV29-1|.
CSVEDRGTNNEQFF
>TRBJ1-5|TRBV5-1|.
CASSLEGRDRPQHF
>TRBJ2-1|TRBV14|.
CASSLGQLHSYNEQFF
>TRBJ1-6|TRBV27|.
CASSLYFQGKDSPLHF
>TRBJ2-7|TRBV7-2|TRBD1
CASSLGTGPGYEQYF